The clone carrying this T cell receptor (beta chain) was seen a handful of times. Its target is not known. The sample comes from a study of beta chain features in type 1 diabetes. For the study at large: The patient and healthy donor groups were comparable for age, gender and cell yields.

Expressed TCRB transcripts were sequenced, since all the RNA that had been isolated was reverse transcribed. Method: immunoSEQ multiplex PCR; TCRdb's copy keeps in-frame clones and lacks some. Counted here are over 100,000 clones, less than 20% occurring once; the ten biggest clones make up about 2.1%. Notes on the study in general: PCR may have favored shorter templates equally in patients and controls. Across all four CD4+ subsets, people with type 1 diabetes showed modestly shorter TCRB CDR3s. The question of HLA type influencing TCRB rearrangement was one that remained unresolved here.

Purity exceeded 98% in all sorted populations. Sequencing was done on a sample of central memory CD4+ T cells from blood. This TCR was recovered from a man aged 25-45 years with type 1 diabetes.

The CDR3 coding sequence is TGTGCCAGCAGCTTAGACCCGGGACTAGCGGGACTGGATACGCAGTATTTT. Translated, it gives CASSLDPGLAGLDTQYF. V and J are TRBV7-9 and TRBJ2-3, with TRBD2 identical over 13 bases. This CDR3 has 17 amino acids. The V gene's germline CDR1 is SEHNR and CDR2 FQNEAQ (reference sequence). J gave up 6 bases and V 1 base, and 7 bases lay outside the gene matches.